Below, 11 T cell receptor beta chains from the same sample are listed, as sequenced in a study of shared clonotypes between healthy human individuals (dated by TCRdb to between 2020 and 2021). Library preparation was by the immunoSEQ multiplex PCR assay. TCRdb's version of the immuneACCESS table is confined to in-frame rearrangements and falls short of the full clone set. An unresolved V gene accounts for under half of the shortfall where checked; the remainder is of unknown origin. For this sample the table gives fewer than 550,000 clones, of which 75% to 80% were detected only once. The top ten clonotypes cover under 15% of the sample. The sequencing input was PBMCs. The receptor source for this set is a woman aged 40-49 years in good health. Some clones in this sample may be carry-over from other donors' samples.

This clone was counted once. V usage is TRBV9 and J usage is TRBJ2-6; the D is unclear. The CDR3 contains 14 residues. V lost 2 bases and J lost 0, with 3 bases in between. The V gene's germline CDR1 is SGDLS and CDR2 YYNGEE. The CDR3 DNA sequence: TGTGCCAGCAGCGTGTTCTCTGGGGCCAACGTCCTGACTTTC. Its translation is CASSVFSGANVLTF.

The chain joins TRBV11-2 to TRBJ2-7; 8 bases are shared with TRBD2. V was pared by 0 bases and J by 2 bases, with 3 bases of the junction left unmatched. CDR3 length: 15 residues. Germline loops: CDR1 SGHAT, CDR2 FQNNGV. CDR3 loop: CASSLDIGRAYEQYF. The CDR3 coding sequence is TGTGCCAGCAGCTTAGATATCGGGAGGGCCTACGAGCAGTACTTC. The variable domain in full, completed from reference TRBV11-2 and TRBJ2-7, reads EAGVAQSPRYKIIEKRQSVAFWCNPISGHATLYWYQQILGQGPKLLIQFQNNGVVDDSQLPKDRFSAERLKGVDSTLKIQPAKLEDSAVYLCASSLDIGRAYEQYFGPGTRLTVT.

The table lists this clone with a count of one. The chain combines TRBV11-2 with TRBJ2-7; TRBD1 matches at 10 bases. CDR3 length: 16 residues. V trimming: 1 base; J trimming: 1 base; junction bases outside the gene matches: 4. CDR1 is SGHAT, CDR2 FQNNGV, per germline. CDR3 bases: TGTGCCAGCAGCTTAGCAGGACAGGGGGGATCCTACGAGCAGTACTTC. It yields the protein CASSLAGQGGSYEQYF. Based on the CDR3 plus reference TRBV11-2 and TRBJ2-7, the full variable domain is EAGVAQSPRYKIIEKRQSVAFWCNPISGHATLYWYQQILGQGPKLLIQFQNNGVVDDSQLPKDRFSAERLKGVDSTLKIQPAKLEDSAVYLCASSLAGQGGSYEQYFGPGTRLTVT.

The chain is built from TRBV2 and TRBJ2-2; D perhaps matches TRBD1 (6 bases). Germline V gives CDR1 SNHLY, CDR2 FYNNEI. Trimming shortened V by 4 bases and J by 4 bases, and 13 bases separated the two germline ends. The CDR3 runs to 15 residues. This chain's CDR3 is CASSGYTGFTGELFF. Written as DNA, the CDR3 is TGTGCCAGCAGTGGTTACACAGGGTTCACCGGGGAGCTGTTTTTT.

The table lists this clone with a count of one. V usage is TRBV21-1 and J usage is TRBJ2-6. TRBV21-1 is flagged as a pseudogene. This CDR3 has 17 amino acids. CDR3 loop: CASSTGTGTFGANVLTF. CDR3 bases: TGTGCCAGCAGCACTGGGACGGGTACCTTCGGGGCCAACGTCCTGACTTTC.

The chain employs TRBV4-2 and TRBJ2-5; the match to TRBD1 covers 8 bases. The closer fit of TRBJ2-7 to the DNA end suggests the J call may be wrong. CDR1 and CDR2 (germline): LGHNA, YNFKEQ. The CDR3 is made up of 15 amino acids. In nucleotides, the CDR3 is TGTGCCAGCAGCCAGGAGACAGGGGCGCGGATCGAGCAGTACTTC. Translation gives CASSQETGARIEQYF.

The chain links TRBV18 to TRBJ2-5; D could derive from TRBD1 or TRBD2 (5 bases each). CDR1 is KGHSH and CDR2 is LQKENI in the germline V gene. V gave up 6 bases and J gave up 5 bases, with 10 bases separating them. The CDR3 has 12 residues. This CDR3 reads CASSRDRETQYF. The CDR3 DNA reads TGTGCCAGCTCTCGGGACCGCGAGACCCAGTACTTC.

V usage is TRBV10-2 and J usage is TRBJ1-2; possible D gene TRBD1, 6 bases. The CDR3 length is 16 residues. V lost 2 bases and J lost 4, with 17 bases in between. Germline CDR1 is WSHSY and CDR2 is SAAADI. CDR3 nucleotide sequence: TGCGCCAGCAGTGAGACCCCACAGGGTTTGAGCTATGGCTACACCTTC. Translated, it gives CASSETPQGLSYGYTF.

The CDR3 region is CASSPVGGRGQYF. CDR3 bases: TGTGCCAGCAGCCCCGTGGGCGGGAGAGGGCAGTATTTT. V is TRBV7-6 and J is TRBJ2-3; 7 bases match TRBD2. Germline CDR1 is SGHVS and CDR2 is FNYEAQ. After removal of 5 bases from V and 11 bases from J, the junction contained 10 bases not matched to a gene. The CDR3 covers 13 residues. Based on the CDR3 plus reference TRBV7-6 and TRBJ2-3, the full variable domain is GAGVSQSPRYKVTKRGQDVALRCDPISGHVSLYWYRQALGQGPEFLTYFNYEAQQDKSGLPNDRFSAERPEGSISTLTIQRTEQRDSAMYRCASSPVGGRGQYFGPGTRLTVL.

The V call is TRBV19, the J call TRBJ2-5, with unresolved D. Germline V lookup: CDR1 LNHDA, CDR2 SQIVND (reference sequence). CDR3 size: 15 residues. V lost 7 bases and J lost 5, with 20 bases in between. Here the CDR3 DNA reads TGTGCCAGTACCATCACCGGGTCTAGGCTGGAGACCCAGTACTTC. This translates into CASTITGSRLETQYF.

The chain has TRBV7-2 and TRBJ2-1, with 7 bases aligning to TRBD2. The CDR3 has 15 amino acids. Germline V CDR1 and CDR2: SGHTA, FQGNSA. V lost 2 bases and J lost 5; bases outside the gene matches: 6. CDR3 sequence (DNA): TGTGCCAGCAGCTTAAGCGGGAAAAGCGACAATGAGCAGTTCTTC. It yields the protein CASSLSGKSDNEQFF. Looking up the rest from reference TRBV7-2 and TRBJ2-1 gives the full variable domain: GAGVSQSPSNKVTEKGKDVELRCDPISGHTALYWYRQSLGQGLEFLIYFQGNSAPDKSGLPSDRFSAERTGGSVSTLTIQRTQQEDSAVYLCASSLSGKSDNEQFFGPGTRLTVL.